The clone carrying this T cell receptor beta chain was recorded many times. The antigen remains undetermined. Study conclusions and caveats: Tumor memory CD4+ T cell TCR gene usage was found to cluster with blood and lymph node memory CD4+ cells and with lymph node naive CD4+ cells.

Constant-region reverse primers amplified full-length variable regions, followed by semi-nested Nested Universal Primer A PCR. TCRdb reprocessed the 5' RACE reads via MiXCR and lists one record per CDR3 protein. The sample has roughly 64,000 distinct CDR3 sequences, approximately 23% seen once. The memory fraction was CD4+CD45RO+CD25- cells. V lost 4 bases and J lost 6; bases outside the gene matches: 11. This CDR3 has 16 residues. CDR1 and CDR2 (germline): DFQATT, SNEGSKA (reference sequence). The chain couples TRBV20-1 to TRBJ1-6, with 8 bases identical to TRBD1. The TCR sequence derives from a female donor with breast cancer. The sample taken for sequencing was memory CD4+ T cells sorted from a lymph node. Stated subset: memory CD4+ T cells, CD4+CD45RO+CD25-. In nucleotides, the CDR3 is TGCAGTGCTATAGATCCCAGCACAGGGGGTAATTCACCCCTCCACTTT. Translating gives CSAIDPSTGGNSPLHF.